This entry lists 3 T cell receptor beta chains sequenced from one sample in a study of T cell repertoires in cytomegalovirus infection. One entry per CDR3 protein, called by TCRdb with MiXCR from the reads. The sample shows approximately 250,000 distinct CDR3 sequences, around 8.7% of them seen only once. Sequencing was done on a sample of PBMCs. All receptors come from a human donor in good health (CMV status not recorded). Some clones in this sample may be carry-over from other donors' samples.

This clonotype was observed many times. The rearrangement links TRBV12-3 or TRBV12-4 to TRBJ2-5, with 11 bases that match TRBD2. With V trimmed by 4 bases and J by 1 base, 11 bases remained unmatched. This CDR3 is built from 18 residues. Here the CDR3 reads CASSSGLAERPIQETQYF. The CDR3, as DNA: TGTGCCAGCAGTTCGGGACTAGCGGAGCGCCCGATCCAAGAGACCCAGTACTTC.

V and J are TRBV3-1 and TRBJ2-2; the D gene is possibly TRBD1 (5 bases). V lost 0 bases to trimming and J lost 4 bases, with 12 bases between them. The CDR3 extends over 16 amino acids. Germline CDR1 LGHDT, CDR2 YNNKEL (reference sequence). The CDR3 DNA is TGTGCCAGCAGCCAAGATAGGGTCAGGGTCACCGGGGAGCTGTTTTTT. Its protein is CASSQDRVRVTGELFF.

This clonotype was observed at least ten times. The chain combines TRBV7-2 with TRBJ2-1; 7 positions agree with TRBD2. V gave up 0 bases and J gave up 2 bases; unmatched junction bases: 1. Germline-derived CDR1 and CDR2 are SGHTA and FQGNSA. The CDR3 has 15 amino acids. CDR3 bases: TGTGCCAGCAGCTTAGCGGGAGGGCCCTACAATGAGCAGTTCTTC. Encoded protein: CASSLAGGPYNEQFF.